One sample yielded the 16 T cell receptor beta chains listed below, sequenced in a study of identical twins. Via MiXCR, TCRdb re-called the 5' RACE reads, giving one row per CDR3 protein. The sample consists of 700,000 or so distinct CDR3 sequences, around 21% of them appearing once. This sample was shared with a second study, whose subject was T cells expressing NK-cell markers.

Sequencing was performed on PBMCs. Every receptor here comes from a woman between 18 and 29 years old in good health.

This clonotype was counted between two and nine times. The chain links TRBV6-2 or TRBV6-3 to TRBJ2-1; D is perhaps TRBD2 (6 bases). With 6 bases removed from V and 12 bases from J, the gap between germline ends came to 12 bases. Germline V gene data show CDR1 as MNHEY and CDR2 as SVGEGT. There are 11 residues in the CDR3. The CDR3 protein is CASRYTSSQFF. The CDR3 DNA sequence: TGTGCCAGCAGGTACACTAGCTCGCAGTTCTTC.

The chain has TRBV20-1 and TRBJ1-6; D remains unclear. CDR1 is DFQATT and CDR2 is SNEGSKA in the germline V gene (reference sequence). This CDR3 has 14 amino acids. The germline V and J ends were trimmed by 1 base and 0 bases, with 4 bases remaining between them. The CDR3 is CSARVSSYNSPLHF. DNA of the CDR3: TGCAGTGCTAGAGTAAGCTCCTATAATTCACCCCTCCACTTT.

J is TRBJ1-3 and V is TRBV20-1, with D unresolved. The germline V gene has CDR1 DFQATT and CDR2 SNEGSKA (reference sequence). V gave up 6 bases and J gave up 0 bases, with 24 bases separating them. The CDR3 contains 18 residues. The CDR3: CSAAGFGSSLGSGNTIYF. The CDR3 region has the DNA TGCAGTGCGGCCGGGTTCGGATCCTCCCTGGGCTCTGGAAACACCATATATTTT.

The chain employs TRBV11-1 and TRBJ2-1; 9 bases line up with TRBD2. The J segment lost 3 bases and the V segment lost 4 bases, leaving 16 bases of the junction unmatched. Germline assignment: CDR1 SGHAT and CDR2 FQDESV (reference sequence). This CDR3 spans 19 amino acids. CDR3 DNA sequence: TGTGCCAGCAGCTCCGCGTCCGTTCAAGCGGGAGGAGGCTACAATGAGCAGTTCTTC. Amino acids: CASSSASVQAGGGYNEQFF.

This clonotype was detected a few times. This rearrangement joins TRBV10-3 to TRBJ2-3, with D tentatively TRBD2 (6 bases). The CDR3 has 14 amino acids. Germline CDR1 and CDR2: ENHRY and SYGVKD. The ends were cut back, 8 bases at V and 4 bases at J, with 16 bases in the middle. CDR3 region: CAIGEDPASDTQYF. As DNA, the CDR3 is TGTGCCATCGGGGAGGACCCGGCTTCAGATACGCAGTATTTT.

This clonotype was observed a few times. The chain joins TRBV6-5 to TRBJ1-4, with a weak D call TRBD1 (6 bases). The germline CDR1 and CDR2 sequences are MNHEY and SVGAGI. With 2 bases removed from V and 8 bases from J, the gap between germline ends came to 15 bases. The CDR3 contains 15 residues. The CDR3 coding sequence is TGTGCCAGCAGTTACCGTGGGCAGGGGTACGAAAAACTGTTTTTT. Its protein product is CASSYRGQGYEKLFF.

The sample holds a few counts of this clonotype. The J gene is TRBJ2-3, the V gene TRBV5-1; TRBD1 aligns across 7 bases. The CDR3 runs to 16 residues. Losses at the gene ends were 4 bases for V and 3 bases for J; bases not matched to a gene: 11. Looked up from germline, CDR1 is SGHRS and CDR2 is YFSETQ. The CDR3 here is CASSRPDRVGTDTQYF. The CDR3 DNA sequence: TGCGCCAGCAGCCGCCCCGACAGGGTAGGGACAGATACGCAGTATTTT.

The sample holds a few counts of this clonotype. The rearrangement links TRBV20-1 to TRBJ2-5, with 12 positions matching TRBD2. The J segment lost 2 bases and the V segment lost 7 bases, leaving 5 bases of the junction unmatched. This CDR3 is 14 amino acids long. The germline V gene has CDR1 DFQATT and CDR2 SNEGSKA (reference sequence). The CDR3 region has the DNA TGCAGTGTTGACGGACTAGCGGGACAAGAGACCCAGTACTTC. Translating gives CSVDGLAGQETQYF.

The gene calls are TRBV2 and TRBJ2-5; 7 nucleotides agree with TRBD1. CDR1 SNHLY and CDR2 FYNNEI come from the germline V gene. The CDR3 extends over 15 amino acids. The junction had 6 bases not matched to a gene; V was cut back by 3 bases and J by 2 bases. The chain's CDR3 is CASSDAQGLQETQYF. Here the CDR3 DNA reads TGTGCCAGCAGTGACGCACAGGGGCTGCAAGAGACCCAGTACTTC.

This chain connects TRBV6-5 to TRBJ1-5, with D perhaps TRBD1 (6 bases). This CDR3 spans 16 amino acids. Between the trimmed V and J ends, which lost 5 bases and 5 bases, there was a span of 19 bases. Germline CDR1 reads MNHEY; CDR2 reads SVGAGI. The CDR3 DNA sequence: TGTGCCAGCAGTCAGTCGGGAGGGGGTGGGTATCAGCCCCAGCATTTT. This codes for CASSQSGGGGYQPQHF.

As concerns this clonotype: A junction boundary mismatches the germline segment, possibly from a read error. J is TRBJ2-7 and V is TRBV5-1; D is perhaps TRBD1 (6 bases). This CDR3 region has 13 residues. Germline CDR1 reads SGHRS; CDR2 reads YFSETQ. CDR3: CASSLDSAYEQYF. In DNA form, the CDR3 reads TGTGCCAGCAGCTTGGACAGTGCCTACGAGCAGTACTTC.

This clonotype has a single count. This likely traces to a read error, being one base from a far larger clone. The chain employs TRBV5-1 and TRBJ2-3; D is perhaps TRBD1 (5 bases). The CDR3 has 14 amino acids. V shed 0 bases and J shed 2 bases, with 7 bases lying between them. The germline gives CDR1 SGHRS, CDR2 YFSETQ. In DNA form, the CDR3 reads TGCGCCAGCAGCTTGGAGGGGATCACAGATACGCAGTATTTT. It specifies CASSLEGITDTQYF.

This clonotype was counted many times. This chain uses TRBV3-1 with TRBJ2-1, with 10 bases fitting TRBD2. With V trimmed by 4 bases and J by 10 bases, 1 base remained unmatched. CDR1 is LGHDT and CDR2 is YNNKEL in the germline V gene (reference sequence). The length of the CDR3 is 12 residues. For the CDR3, the DNA is TGTGCCAGCAGCCTACTAGCGGGGGAGCAGTTCTTC. Its translation is CASSLLAGEQFF.

The chain employs TRBV7-9 and TRBJ1-2, with D possibly TRBD1 on 5 matching bases. The germline CDR1 and CDR2 sequences are SEHNR and FQNEAQ (reference sequence). Deletions cut 2 bases from V and 14 bases from J, with 21 bases between. The CDR3 spans 14 residues. Here the CDR3 reads CASSLNPGAGLETF. CDR3 coding DNA: TGTGCCAGCAGCTTAAACCCTGGGGCAGGCCTAGAGACCTTC.

This clonotype was counted between two and nine times. The V gene is TRBV6-5, the J gene TRBJ2-7; 7 bases fit TRBD1. This CDR3 spans 11 amino acids. Germline trimming cut 6 bases from V and 13 bases from J; bases unmatched to any gene: 9. The germline gives CDR1 MNHEY, CDR2 SVGAGI. CDR3 in amino acids: CASSLGQERYF. In nucleotides, the CDR3 is TGTGCCAGCAGCCTAGGACAGGAGAGATACTTC.

In this sample, this clonotype turned up many times. This chain connects TRBV5-1 to TRBJ1-1; D uncertain. Germline V gives CDR1 SGHRS, CDR2 YFSETQ. Trimming took 4 bases from V and 2 from J, leaving 15 bases between them. This CDR3 is built from 15 residues. The CDR3 sequence is CASSVQGELNTEAFF. For the CDR3, the DNA is TGCGCCAGCAGCGTCCAAGGCGAACTCAACACTGAAGCTTTCTTT.